The 11 T cell receptor beta chains reported below all come from one sample, sequenced in a study of Graves' ophthalmopathy and Graves' hyperthyroidism. Amplified material comprised TCR beta CDR3 regions derived from RNA transcripts. The workflow started with a first-round RT-PCR run with HTBI primers and then moved on to a second-round multiplex PCR. MiXCR, applied by TCRdb to the multiplex PCR reads, yields one record per CDR3 protein. In the table there are around 1.1 million distinct CDR3 sequences, about two fifths of which are singletons. The sequenced material came from peripheral blood or thyroid tissue (not recorded which). These receptors originate from an adult man with Graves' hyperthyroidism.

This clonotype was observed many times. The chain has TRBV19 and TRBJ1-6; D is unresolved. The CDR3 has 15 residues. Germline loops: CDR1 LNHDA, CDR2 SQIVND (reference sequence). Trimming pared 4 bases from V and 0 bases from J, leaving 7 bases between. The CDR3, as DNA: TGTGCCAGTAGTACAGGCCACTCCTATAATTCACCCCTCCACTTT. Encoded protein: CASSTGHSYNSPLHF.

On this clonotype itself: The conserved phenylalanine or tryptophan is not found at the CDR3 terminus, so this likely reflects a read error. No DNA is shown, since the ends of the CDR3 on it are uncertain; the CDR3 is the one TCRdb lists. This chain joins TRBV7-8 and TRBJ2-7; the table names TRBD1, a call not compared with the DNA. Germline CDR1 is SGHVS and CDR2 is FQNEAQ. The CDR3 spans 11 residues, counting both ends. This chain's CDR3 is CASSQLGIPNT.

This clonotype showed up many times. The genes are TRBV10-3 and TRBJ1-5; D is uncertain. V dropped 2 bases and J dropped 0 bases, with 17 bases sitting between them. CDR3 length equals 18 residues. Germline CDR1 ENHRY, CDR2 SYGVKD. CDR3 bases: TGTGCCATCAGTGAGGGCAGGACGGTTGGTTATAGCAATCAGCCCCAGCATTTT. Amino acids: CAISEGRTVGYSNQPQHF.

The gene calls are TRBV10-3 and TRBJ1-1, with 9 bases fitting TRBD1. V shed 4 bases and J 4 bases; nucleotides not matched to a gene: 7. Germline V gene lookup returns CDR1 ENHRY and CDR2 SYGVKD. CDR3 length: 15 residues. The CDR3 coding sequence is TGTGCCATCAGTGGGGGGCGGGACAGGGTCACTGAAGCTTTCTTT. Amino acid sequence: CAISGGRDRVTEAFF.

This clonotype showed up just a few times. The chain joins TRBV7-9 to TRBJ2-7; either TRBD1 or TRBD2 may supply D (5 bases each). The CDR3 extends over 14 amino acids. Germline V gene data show CDR1 as SEHNR and CDR2 as FQNEAQ (reference sequence). The V end was cut by 7 bases, the J end by 4 bases, with 17 bases between. The DNA of the CDR3 is TGTGCCAGCACCCTGGGGGAGCCCCCTTACGAGCAGTACTTC. Its translation: CASTLGEPPYEQYF.

The chain employs TRBV2 and TRBJ2-5; D remains unclear. V was cut by 10 bases and J by 4 bases, with 13 bases left in between. Germline V gene sequence: CDR1 SNHLY, CDR2 FYNNEI. This CDR3 has 12 amino acids. Written as DNA, the CDR3 is TGTGCCACCCCCGCATTCCGAGAGACCCAGTACTTC. It encodes CATPAFRETQYF.

In the case of this clonotype: At one end the junction does not follow the germline gene, possibly because of a read error. This chain uses TRBV10-3 with TRBJ1-5; tentatively, D is TRBD1 (6 bases). The V gene's germline CDR1 is ENHRY and CDR2 SYGVKD. This CDR3 region has 18 residues. Here the CDR3 DNA reads TGTGCCAGCAGTTACGGCGTAGACAGGCCAGACCCCAATCAGCCCCAGCATTTT. It is translated as CASSYGVDRPDPNQPQHF.

This clonotype was counted ten times or more. This chain uses TRBV5-5 with TRBJ1-2; D unclear. Trimming shortened V by 1 base and J by 0 bases, and 10 bases separated the two germline ends. Germline lookup yields CDR1 SGHKS and CDR2 YYEKEE (reference sequence). The CDR3 contains 15 residues. The CDR3 DNA sequence: TGTGCCAGCAGCTTGTTTCAGGCTCCTAACTATGGCTACACCTTC. This sequence encodes CASSLFQAPNYGYTF. Drawing the rest from reference TRBV5-5 and TRBJ1-2, the complete variable domain is DAGVTQSPTHLIKTRGQQVTLRCSPISGHKSVSWYQQVLGQGPQFIFQYYEKEERGRGNFPDRFSARQFPNYSSELNVNALLLGDSALYLCASSLFQAPNYGYTFGSGTRLTVV.

This clonotype came up a few times. The chain combines TRBV29-1 with TRBJ2-5; D remains unclear. The germline V gene has CDR1 SQVTM and CDR2 ANQGSEA. This CDR3 region has 8 residues. CDR3 protein: CSAETQYF. For the CDR3, the DNA is TGCAGTGCAGAGACCCAGTACTTC.

The genes are TRBV7-3 and TRBJ1-2; 7 bases fit TRBD1. V dropped 5 bases and J dropped 6; count of bases not matched to a gene: 15. Germline V gene lookup returns CDR1 SGHTA and CDR2 FQGTGA. This CDR3 has 16 amino acids. DNA for the CDR3: TGTGCCAGCAGCCAAACCGGTACTCAGGGGGTCCATGGCTACACCTTC. It yields the protein CASSQTGTQGVHGYTF.

This chain connects TRBV30 to TRBJ1-2; the D gene is possibly TRBD1 (5 bases). The germline gives CDR1 GTSNPN, CDR2 SVGIG (reference sequence). CDR3 length: 14 amino acids. Deletions cut 1 base from V and 5 bases from J, with 14 bases between. The CDR3 DNA is TGTGCCTGGAGTGGAGGGACTTTACCATATGGCTACACCTTC. This translates into CAWSGGTLPYGYTF.